These 3 T cell receptor beta chains were all obtained from the same sample, sequenced in a study of CD8 T cells in ankylosing spondylitis. TCRdb analysed the 5' RACE reads with MiXCR anew, one entry per CDR3 protein. The data hold some 140,000 distinct CDR3 sequences, with around 6.6% observed a single time. The source material was blood, either unsorted or a sorted T cell fraction (not recorded which). These receptors were taken from a female donor with ankylosing spondylitis or in good health (not recorded which).

This clonotype came up a few times. The J gene is TRBJ2-3, the V gene TRBV20-1; 10 nucleotides line up with TRBD2. The ends lost 3 bases at V and 3 bases at J; junction bases unmatched: 9. The CDR3 contains 16 residues. Germline CDR1 is DFQATT and CDR2 is SNEGSKA (reference sequence). In nucleotides, the CDR3 is TGCAGTGCTAGGCCAAGCGGGGGGGGCCTGACAGATACGCAGTATTTT. It codes for CSARPSGGGLTDTQYF.

Many counts were recorded for this clonotype. This chain uses TRBV12-3 or TRBV12-4 with TRBJ2-3; TRBD2 might be the D (5 bases). Trimming pared 6 bases from V and 0 bases from J, leaving 10 bases between. The CDR3 extends over 14 amino acids. The CDR3 nucleotides are TGTGCCAGCAGCCCTAGCTCTAGCACAGATACGCAGTATTTT. It specifies CASSPSSSTDTQYF.

This clonotype was observed many times. This chain's CDR3 is CASRPAGTDTQYF. CDR3 DNA sequence: TGTGCCAGTAGGCCAGCGGGGACAGATACGCAGTATTTT. The chain is built from TRBV19 and TRBJ2-3; 7 bases are a match to TRBD2. The germline V gene has CDR1 LNHDA and CDR2 SQIVND (reference sequence). Germline trimming cut 6 bases from V and 3 bases from J; bases unmatched to any gene: 3. The length of the CDR3 is 13 residues.